This entry lists 2 T cell receptor beta chains sequenced from one sample in a study of blood T cells in healthy people across ages. It was with a sample-barcoded 5' primer and a J-beta primer mix that a second PCR of about 7 to 12 cycles was run. TCRdb passed the 5' RACE reads through MiXCR, listing each CDR3 protein once. The sample includes around 600,000 distinct CDR3 sequences, 40% to 50% of them seen just once. Specimen: blood. The receptors here all came from an older man in good health.

This clonotype has more than one count but fewer than ten. This chain connects TRBV12-3 or TRBV12-4 to TRBJ2-5; maybe TRBD1 (6 bases). The CDR3 loop spans 14 amino acids. V dropped 3 bases and J dropped 5 bases, with 13 bases sitting between them. The CDR3 spells CASSFGTNGETQYF. The CDR3 bases are TGTGCCAGCAGTTTCGGGACAAACGGCGAGACCCAGTACTTC.

In its sample, this clonotype was seen once. The chain couples TRBV7-2 to TRBJ2-3, with a tentative D call TRBD2 (5 bases). The length of the CDR3 is 16 residues. Germline V gene lookup returns CDR1 SGHTA and CDR2 FQGNSA. Deletions cut 3 bases from V and 0 bases from J, with 13 bases between. The CDR3 DNA reads as TGTGCCAGCAGCTTTAGGCGGGCCACTAGCACAGATACGCAGTATTTT. Translated, it gives CASSFRRATSTDTQYF.